One sample yielded the 14 T cell receptor beta chains listed below, sequenced in a study of cytomegalovirus exposure and HLA in healthy donors. Measured with immunoSEQ multiplex PCR; TCRdb has only the in-frame clones, and not every one. This sample has some 170,000 clones, with 89% found just once. Sequencing input: PBMCs. These receptors all stem from a woman younger than 35 in good health and CMV-seropositive.

This chain links TRBV5-1 with TRBJ2-7, with D unclear. The CDR3 loop spans 15 amino acids. V was cut by 0 bases and J by 9 bases, with 19 bases left in between. Germline V gene data show CDR1 as SGHRS and CDR2 as YFSETQ. The CDR3 is CASSLALSADVVQYF. The CDR3 DNA sequence: TGCGCCAGCAGCTTGGCCCTGTCTGCGGATGTTGTGCAGTACTTC.

This clone was counted a single time. The chain is built from TRBV29-1 and TRBJ2-3; D is ambiguous. The CDR3 totals 14 residues. V gave up 7 bases and J gave up 1 base, with 15 bases separating them. Germline V gene data show CDR1 as SQVTM and CDR2 as ANQGSEA. CDR3 loop: CSARKARGTDTQYF. The CDR3 DNA reads TGCAGCGCGCGAAAGGCCCGGGGCACAGATACGCAGTATTTT.

This chain connects TRBV5-1 to TRBJ2-3; D gene unclear. V shed 4 bases and J shed 4 bases, with 16 bases lying between them. Germline V gene lookup returns CDR1 SGHRS and CDR2 YFSETQ. CDR3 size: 15 residues. CDR3 in DNA: TGCGCCAGCAGCACCCCGGATACTGGGCCAGATACGCAGTATTTT. Translation gives CASSTPDTGPDTQYF. Full variable domain (outside the CDR3, taken from reference TRBV5-1 and TRBJ2-3): KAGVTQTPRYLIKTRGQQVTLSCSPISGHRSVSWYQQTPGQGLQFLFEYFSETQRNKGNFPGRFSGRQFSNSRSEMNVSTLELGDSALYLCASSTPDTGPDTQYFGPGTRLTVL.

This rearrangement joins TRBV15 to TRBJ1-1, with D perhaps TRBD1 (5 bases). V dropped 1 base and J dropped 5 bases, with 14 bases sitting between them. The germline V gene has CDR1 LNHNV and CDR2 YYDKDF (reference sequence). The CDR3 contains 15 residues. The CDR3 sequence is CATSRAQQGKTEAFF. CDR3 nucleotide sequence: TGTGCCACCAGCAGAGCCCAGCAGGGCAAAACTGAAGCTTTCTTT.

The rearrangement links TRBV5-6 to TRBJ1-2; 9 nucleotides line up with TRBD1. This CDR3 contains 14 residues. Germline CDR1 reads SGHDT; CDR2 reads YYEEEE. V lost 3 bases and J lost 7; bases outside the gene matches: 7. The CDR3 region has the DNA TGTGCCAGCAGCTCGCCGGGACAGGGAGTTGGCTACACCTTC. Protein: CASSSPGQGVGYTF.

V and J are TRBV28 and TRBJ1-2; 7 nucleotides agree with TRBD1. Losses at the gene ends were 3 bases for V and 5 bases for J; bases not matched to a gene: 3. Germline V gene data show CDR1 as MDHEN and CDR2 as SYDVKM. There are 13 residues in the CDR3. The CDR3 is CASSLGTAYGYTF. DNA of the CDR3: TGTGCCAGCAGTTTGGGGACAGCTTATGGCTACACCTTC.

CDR3 bases: TGCGCCAGCAGCCAGGGACAGGGGGCTAGCAATCAGCCCCAGCATTTT. Translating it yields CASSQGQGASNQPQHF. The chain combines TRBV4-1 with TRBJ1-5; TRBD1 matches 12 bases. Looked up from germline, CDR1 is MGHRA and CDR2 is YSYEKL. The V segment lost 3 bases and the J segment 0 bases; nucleotides outside the gene matches: 0. The CDR3 extends over 16 amino acids.

The chain is built from TRBV30 and TRBJ1-2; a weak D match, TRBD1 (6 bases). Trimming cost V 2 bases and J 2 bases, with 9 bases left between them. Germline V CDR1 and CDR2: GTSNPN, SVGIG (reference sequence). This CDR3 comprises 13 residues. DNA of the CDR3: TGTGCCTGGAGTACAGGGTTAAACTATGGCTACACCTTC. This sequence encodes CAWSTGLNYGYTF.

V and J are TRBV20-1 and TRBJ2-5; a possible D gene is TRBD1 (6 bases). Germline values: CDR1 DFQATT, CDR2 SNEGSKA (reference sequence). Deletions cut 2 bases from V and 9 bases from J, with 10 bases between. The CDR3 extends over 11 amino acids. The CDR3 sequence: CSARQGMAQYF. In DNA form, the CDR3 reads TGCAGTGCTAGACAGGGGATGGCCCAGTACTTC.

V gene TRBV6-6 combines with J gene TRBJ2-7; D gene unclear. Trimming removed 0 bases at V and 1 base at J, with 10 bases between. This CDR3 has 15 residues. Germline V CDR1 and CDR2: MNHNY, SVGAGI (reference sequence). DNA of the CDR3: TGTGCCAGCAGTTACTCGGGTAGCCGATCCTACGAGCAGTACTTC. It codes for CASSYSGSRSYEQYF.

The chain links TRBV4-1 to TRBJ2-2, with 10 bases that match TRBD1. The CDR3 is 19 residues long. CDR1 MGHRA and CDR2 YSYEKL come from the germline V gene. Losses at the gene ends were 0 bases for V and 3 bases for J; bases not matched to a gene: 10. CDR3 in DNA: TGCGCCAGCAGCCAAGAGGCTCGGGGGACAGGGGTCTACACCGGGGAGCTGTTTTTT. This gives the protein CASSQEARGTGVYTGELFF.

The chain combines TRBV9 with TRBJ1-4, with a possible D match to TRBD1 (6 bases). V lost 0 bases to trimming and J lost 8 bases, with 14 bases between them. The CDR3 is 15 amino acids. The germline V gene has CDR1 SGDLS and CDR2 YYNGEE. CDR3 protein: CASSVAGGLEEKLFF. The CDR3 region has the DNA TGTGCCAGCAGCGTAGCGGGGGGCCTTGAGGAAAAACTGTTTTTT.

The chain couples TRBV6-8 to TRBJ2-7; 10 bases are shared with TRBD2. Losses at the gene ends were 2 bases for V and 6 bases for J; bases not matched to a gene: 10. CDR1 MNHGY and CDR2 SAAAGT come from the germline V gene. There are 16 residues in the CDR3. In DNA form, the CDR3 reads TGTGCCAGCAGTTACCGGTTGGGACTAGCGTTTGGCGAGCAGTACTTC. The encoded protein is CASSYRLGLAFGEQYF.

V usage is TRBV6-1 and J usage is TRBJ1-2; possibly TRBD1 for D (6 bases). V was clipped by 3 bases and J by 8 bases, with 16 bases between them. Germline CDR1 reads MNHNS; CDR2 reads SASEGT. The CDR3 extends over 14 amino acids. The CDR3 DNA follows: TGTGCCAGCAGTGACTCTGGGGGCTATGCGGGCTACACCTTC. It specifies CASSDSGGYAGYTF.